The next 10 T cell receptor beta chains were all read from a single sample in a study of radiotherapy plus CTLA-4 blockade in lung cancer. This table comes from immunoSEQ multiplex PCR, and its TCRdb copy is limited to in-frame clones, with some not included. Of 70,000 to 90,000 clones detected, around nine tenths appear once; the ten largest clones hold around 0.8%. The specimen was peripheral blood, collected from a patient treated with radiotherapy plus ipilimumab. The origin of the receptors is a human donor with non-small cell lung cancer who had stable disease on radiotherapy plus ipilimumab.

This chain links TRBV5-1 with TRBJ2-5; possible D gene TRBD1, 6 bases. From germline, CDR1 is SGHRS and CDR2 YFSETQ. This CDR3 spans 14 amino acids. The V and J ends lost 4 bases and 5 bases respectively, with 15 bases between them. For the CDR3, the DNA is TGCGCCAGCAGCCCCGGACAGCCCGTTGAGACCCAGTACTTC. Its protein product is CASSPGQPVETQYF.

The genes are TRBV18 and TRBJ1-6; no reliable D call. CDR1 KGHSH and CDR2 LQKENI come from the germline V gene. The CDR3 has 13 amino acids. The ends were cut back, 2 bases at V and 8 bases at J, with 7 bases in the middle. The CDR3 nucleotides read TGTGCCAGCTCACCAGGAATAGATTCACCCCTCCACTTT. Translated, it gives CASSPGIDSPLHF.

V and J are TRBV28 and TRBJ1-5, with unresolved D. Per the germline V gene, CDR1 is MDHEN and CDR2 is SYDVKM. CDR3 length: 11 residues. Trimming pared 6 bases from V and 4 bases from J, leaving 4 bases between. CDR3 loop: CASSLNQPQHF. In DNA form, the CDR3 reads TGTGCCAGCAGCTTAAATCAGCCCCAGCATTTT.

This clone was counted only a few times. The chain is built from TRBV18 and TRBJ2-7; no clear D gene. This CDR3 spans 13 amino acids. Looked up from germline, CDR1 is KGHSH and CDR2 is LQKENI. V dropped 5 bases and J dropped 3 bases, with 11 bases sitting between them. CDR3 in amino acids: CASSAGSNYEQYF. In nucleotides, the CDR3 is TGTGCCAGCTCAGCCGGCAGTAACTACGAGCAGTACTTC.

V usage is TRBV14 and J usage is TRBJ2-7; a possible D gene is TRBD1 (6 bases). CDR1 and CDR2 from the germline V gene are SGHDN and FVKESK. V lost 0 bases to trimming and J lost 12 bases, with 18 bases between them. The CDR3 is 14 amino acids. The CDR3: CASSQDPQGRITYF. CDR3 sequence (DNA): TGTGCCAGCAGCCAAGATCCGCAGGGGAGAATCACGTACTTC.

The chain has TRBV6-4 and TRBJ2-1; D is unresolved. Trimming removed 0 bases at V and 0 bases at J, with 9 bases between. CDR1 and CDR2 (germline): MRHNA, SNTAGT. CDR3 size: 16 residues. The CDR3 protein is CASSDSSGSSYNEQFF. The CDR3 DNA reads as TGTGCCAGCAGTGACTCGAGTGGAAGCTCCTACAATGAGCAGTTCTTC.

This clone showed up just once. The V and J genes are TRBV2 and TRBJ2-3; 11 nucleotides agree with TRBD2. In germline, CDR1 is SNHLY, CDR2 FYNNEI. V lost 4 bases, J lost 7 bases, and 10 bases stayed unmatched. The CDR3 runs to 16 residues. Here the CDR3 DNA reads TGTGCCAGCAGTGGGGGGACTAGCGGAGGATCCCATACGCAGTATTTT. This gives the protein CASSGGTSGGSHTQYF.

The V call is TRBV19, the J call TRBJ2-1, with TRBD2 identical over 7 bases. This CDR3 is built from 13 residues. Germline CDR1 is LNHDA and CDR2 is SQIVND (reference sequence). V dropped 2 bases and J dropped 9; count of bases not matched to a gene: 4. The CDR3 DNA is TGTGCCAGTAGTATAATTCCGGGAGGTGAGCAGTTCTTC. Amino acids: CASSIIPGGEQFF.

This chain joins TRBV9 and TRBJ2-7; TRBD1 might be the D (5 bases). The germline V gene has CDR1 SGDLS and CDR2 YYNGEE. Deletions cut 5 bases from V and 3 bases from J, with 12 bases between. The CDR3 has 13 amino acids. The CDR3 DNA reads as TGTGCCAGCAGTCCAGGGCGCATCTACGAGCAGTACTTC. Translating it yields CASSPGRIYEQYF. Based on the CDR3 plus reference TRBV9 and TRBJ2-7, the full variable domain is DSGVTQTPKHLITATGQRVTLRCSPRSGDLSVYWYQQSLDQGLQFLIQYYNGEERAKGNILERFSAQQFPDLHSELNLSSLELGDSALYFCASSPGRIYEQYFGPGTRLTVT.

The J gene is TRBJ2-1, the V gene TRBV11-2; TRBD2 aligns across 11 bases. The germline CDR1 and CDR2 sequences are SGHAT and FQNNGV. V gave up 5 bases and J gave up 2 bases; unmatched junction bases: 11. The CDR3 consists of 18 residues. CDR3 bases: TGTGCCAGCAGCCCGCCCCCCTATAGCGGGGGGGCCTACAATGAGCAGTTCTTC. It yields the protein CASSPPPYSGGAYNEQFF. Full variable domain (rest looked up from reference TRBV11-2 and TRBJ2-1): EAGVAQSPRYKIIEKRQSVAFWCNPISGHATLYWYQQILGQGPKLLIQFQNNGVVDDSQLPKDRFSAERLKGVDSTLKIQPAKLEDSAVYLCASSPPPYSGGAYNEQFFGPGTRLTVL.